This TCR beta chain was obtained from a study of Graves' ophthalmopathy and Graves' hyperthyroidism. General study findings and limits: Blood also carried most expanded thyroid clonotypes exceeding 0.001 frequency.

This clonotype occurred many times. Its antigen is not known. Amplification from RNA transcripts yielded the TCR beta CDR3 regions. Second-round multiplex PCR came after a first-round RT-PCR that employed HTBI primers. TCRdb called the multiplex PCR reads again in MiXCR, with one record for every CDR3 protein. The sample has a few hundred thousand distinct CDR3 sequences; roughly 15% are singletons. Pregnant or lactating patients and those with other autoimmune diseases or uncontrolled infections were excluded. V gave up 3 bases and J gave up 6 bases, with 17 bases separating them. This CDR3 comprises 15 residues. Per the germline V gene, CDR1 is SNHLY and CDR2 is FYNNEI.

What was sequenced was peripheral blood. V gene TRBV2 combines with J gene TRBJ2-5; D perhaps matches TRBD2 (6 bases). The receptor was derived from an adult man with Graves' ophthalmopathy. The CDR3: CASSDTAGSTKTQYF. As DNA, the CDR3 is TGTGCCAGCAGTGATACTGCGGGGAGCACGAAGACCCAGTACTTC.